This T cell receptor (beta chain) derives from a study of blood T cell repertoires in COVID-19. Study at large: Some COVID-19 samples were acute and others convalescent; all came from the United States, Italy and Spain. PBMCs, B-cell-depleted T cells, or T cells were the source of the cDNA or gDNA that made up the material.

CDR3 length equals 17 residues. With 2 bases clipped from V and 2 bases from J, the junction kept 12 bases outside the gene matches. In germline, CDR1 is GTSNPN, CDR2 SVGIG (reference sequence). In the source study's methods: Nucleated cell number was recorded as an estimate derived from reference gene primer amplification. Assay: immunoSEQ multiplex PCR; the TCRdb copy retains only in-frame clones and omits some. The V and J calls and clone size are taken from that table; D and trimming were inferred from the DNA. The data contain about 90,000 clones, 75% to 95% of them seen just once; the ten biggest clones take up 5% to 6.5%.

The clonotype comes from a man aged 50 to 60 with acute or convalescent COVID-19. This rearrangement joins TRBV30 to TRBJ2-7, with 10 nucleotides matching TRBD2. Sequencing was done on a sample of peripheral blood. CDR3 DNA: TGTGCCTGGAGTCCTACAGGGCTAGCGGGAGTAGCCTACGAGCAGTACTTC. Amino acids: CAWSPTGLAGVAYEQYF.